The source of this T cell receptor (beta chain) is a study of blood T cell repertoires in COVID-19. Study-wide background: From the United States, Italy and Spain came samples of acute and convalescent COVID-19. The analysed material was cDNA or gDNA that came from T cells, B-cell-depleted T cells, or PBMCs.

In the authors' workflow: Estimation of nucleated cell counts was performed using reference gene primer amplification. The data were produced by immunoSEQ multiplex PCR, yet TCRdb's version contains in-frame clones alone and is incomplete. V, J and clone size are those of that table, while D and trimming were read from the DNA. The sample shows about 58,000 clones, around 85% of them seen only once. Trimming stripped 0 bases from V and 5 bases from J, with 13 bases between. Per the germline V gene, CDR1 is GTSNPN and CDR2 is SVGIG (reference sequence). The CDR3 totals 14 residues. The sequenced sample was peripheral blood. The receptor comes from a man aged 35 to 55 with active COVID-19. The rearrangement joins TRBV30 to TRBJ1-1; D may be TRBD1 (5 bases). This CDR3 is CAWSVVGGGTEAFF. The DNA of the CDR3 is TGTGCCTGGAGTGTGGTCGGGGGGGGGACTGAAGCTTTCTTT.